A selection of T cell receptor beta chains follows, all from one sample in a study of T cells after yellow fever vaccination. TCRdb itself ran the 5' RACE reads through MiXCR, one entry per CDR3 protein. The sample includes under 400,000 distinct CDR3 sequences, approximately 10% seen only once; the top ten take 18%. The starting material was PBMCs, obtained on the day of the first yellow fever vaccination. The receptors shown here come from a man younger than 35 who received the YFV17D yellow fever vaccine. The CDR3 runs from the conserved cysteine through the conserved F or W. The D gene is left open where the match is weak. The size entry is marked missing in some rows and otherwise reads once, few, many or a size class.

NA | TRBJ2-6 | 15 | NA | TRBV19 | CASRPGDSGANVLTF | TGTGCCAGTAGGCCAGGGGACTCTGGGGCCAACGTCCTGACTTTC
few | TRBJ1-4 | 13 | NA | TRBV2 | CASSEMINEKLFF | TGTGCCAGCAGTGAAATGATTAATGAAAAACTGTTTTTT
few | TRBJ2-3 | 16 | TRBD2 | TRBV3-1 | CASSASGYQRTDTQYF | TGTGCCAGCAGCGCTAGCGGGTACCAACGCACAGATACGCAGTATTTT
NA | TRBJ1-4 | 12 | NA | TRBV29-1 | CSVGDFNEKLFF | TGCAGCGTTGGAGACTTTAATGAAAAACTGTTTTTT
many | TRBJ2-3 | 13 | NA | TRBV2 | CASSGQGTDTQYF | TGTGCCAGCAGTGGACAGGGCACAGATACGCAGTATTTT
few | TRBJ2-1 | 16 | TRBD2 | TRBV14 | CASSPSGERGNNEQFF | TGTGCCAGCAGCCCAAGTGGGGAGCGGGGGAACAATGAGCAGTTCTTC
NA | TRBJ2-7 | 13 | NA | TRBV20-1 | CSARGLLGNEQYF | TGCAGTGCTAGGGGGCTCCTGGGCAACGAGCAGTACTTC
NA | TRBJ2-7 | 13 | NA | TRBV12-5 | CASGFGGTYEQYF | TGTGCTAGTGGTTTTGGGGGGACCTACGAGCAGTACTTC
few | TRBJ2-3 | 17 | NA | TRBV7-6 | CASSLEPQSTSTDTQYF | TGTGCCAGCAGCTTAGAGCCACAGAGTACTAGCACAGATACGCAGTATTTT
NA | TRBJ2-5 | 13 | NA | TRBV6-1 | CASRGQAGETQYF | TGTGCCAGCAGGGGACAAGCAGGCGAGACCCAGTACTTC
few | TRBJ1-1 | 12 | NA | TRBV20-1 | CSARLGEREAFF | TGCAGTGCCCGGCTCGGGGAGAGGGAAGCTTTCTTT
NA | TRBJ2-1 | 14 | TRBD1 | TRBV7-2 | CASSTGTGGREQFF | TGTGCCAGCAGCACCGGGACAGGGGGTCGTGAGCAGTTCTTC
few | TRBJ1-3 | 14 | NA | TRBV6-5 | CASSYSTGVNTIYF | TGTGCCAGCAGTTACTCAACCGGGGTCAACACCATATATTTT
few | TRBJ1-4 | 15 | NA | TRBV18 | CASSYGISLGEKLFF | TGTGCCAGCTCATACGGGATTTCCTTAGGGGAAAAACTGTTTTTT
NA | TRBJ1-1 | 14 | NA | TRBV18 | CASSPGALNTEAFF | TGTGCCAGCTCACCAGGGGCCCTGAACACTGAAGCTTTCTTT
few | TRBJ2-1 | 16 | NA | TRBV5-1 | CASSNPETGSYNEQFF | TGCGCCAGCAGCAACCCCGAAACAGGATCCTACAATGAGCAGTTCTTC
few | TRBJ2-2 | 20 | TRBD2 | TRBV20-1 | CSATSPGRRGGHGNTGELFF | TGCAGTGCTACCTCCCCGGGAAGGCGGGGGGGCCACGGGAACACCGGGGAGCTGTTTTTT
few | TRBJ2-1 | 15 | TRBD2 | TRBV11-2 | CASSLSRGGPNEQFF | TGTGCCAGCAGCTTAAGTCGGGGGGGGCCCAATGAGCAGTTCTTC
few | TRBJ1-2 | 13 | NA | TRBV6-2/TRBV6-3 | CASSEQGTAGYTF | TGTGCCAGCAGCGAACAGGGAACTGCTGGCTACACCTTC
NA | TRBJ1-1 | 16 | NA | TRBV7-9 | CASSLAWSTANTEAFF | TGTGCCAGCAGCTTAGCTTGGTCGACAGCTAACACTGAAGCTTTCTTT
NA | TRBJ2-3 | 14 | NA | TRBV4-1 | CASSQEDRTDTQYF | TGCGCCAGCAGCCAAGAAGATCGCACAGATACGCAGTATTTT
NA | TRBJ2-3 | 14 | NA | TRBV7-2 | CASSRAGPAGTQYF | TGTGCCAGCAGCAGAGCGGGCCCTGCTGGTACGCAGTATTTT
NA | TRBJ1-1 | 14 | NA | TRBV29-1 | CSVDMGRGVVEAFF | TGCAGCGTCGATATGGGGAGGGGGGTTGTTGAAGCTTTCTTT
few | TRBJ2-5 | 14 | TRBD2 | TRBV12-3/TRBV12-4 | CASSRDYGFETQYF | TGTGCCAGCAGTCGGGACTACGGTTTTGAGACCCAGTACTTC
few | TRBJ2-1 | 15 | TRBD2 | TRBV7-2 | CASSLASGGRGEQFF | TGTGCCAGCAGCTTAGCTAGCGGGGGCAGGGGTGAGCAGTTCTTC
NA | TRBJ2-5 | 13 | NA | TRBV5-1 | CASRNVRGETQYF | TGCGCCAGTAGAAATGTAAGGGGTGAGACCCAGTACTTC
few | TRBJ2-2 | 13 | NA | TRBV6-5 | CASSSSGPGELFF | TGTGCCAGCAGTTCTTCAGGGCCCGGGGAGCTGTTTTTT
many | TRBJ1-6 | 11 | NA | TRBV12-3/TRBV12-4 | CASSWGETLHF | TGTGCCAGCAGTTGGGGGGAAACCCTCCACTTT
NA | TRBJ2-2 | 16 | NA | TRBV7-2 | CASSLGRWGATGELFF | TGTGCCAGCAGCTTAGGCCGTTGGGGTGCCACCGGGGAGCTGTTTTTT
few | TRBJ1-1 | 17 | NA | TRBV6-5 | CASSYSMEGGQNTEAFF | TGTGCCAGCAGTTACTCTATGGAGGGGGGTCAGAACACTGAAGCTTTCTTT
few | TRBJ2-1 | 16 | NA | TRBV24-1 | CATSAALVSSYNEQFF | TGTGCCACCAGTGCCGCACTAGTTAGCTCCTACAATGAGCAGTTCTTC